This T cell receptor beta chain was found in a study of molecular identifiers for immune sequencing clone quantification. Study information: Replicate RNA from 20,000 or 100,000 naive CD8 T cells formed five aliquots; four were sequenced.

Via MiXCR, TCRdb re-called the PCR reads, giving one row per CDR3 protein. This sample has tens of thousands of distinct CDR3 sequences; around a quarter occur once, and the top ten carry 0.7% to 0.8%. CDR3 size: 13 residues. Trimming took off 1 base at V and 4 bases at J, with 8 bases between the two ends. CDR1 is DFQATT, CDR2 SNEGSKA, per germline (reference sequence). The sample holds a few counts of this clonotype. Its antigen is currently unknown. Sorted inputs of 20,000 to 1,000,000 cells, with 10%, 30% or 50% RNA, yielded naive CD8 libraries. Study results and caveats: Clones carrying above 20 RNA copies accounted for over 98% of effector molecules, under 1% in naive cells. Spiked Jurkat TCR RNA equivalent to one cell was reportedly detectable in about a million naive cells.

Sequencing input: naive CD8+ T cells from blood, with Jurkat cell RNA spiked in. Subset: FACS-sorted CD8+CD4-CCR7+CD45RA+ naive T cells. This TCR derives from a human donor in good health. Some libraries in this study had Jurkat cell RNA spiked in. The V and J genes are TRBV20-1 and TRBJ1-3; D is ambiguous. CDR3 in DNA: TGCAGTGCTAGAGTGGCGGACGGAAACACCATATATTTT. The encoded protein is CSARVADGNTIYF.